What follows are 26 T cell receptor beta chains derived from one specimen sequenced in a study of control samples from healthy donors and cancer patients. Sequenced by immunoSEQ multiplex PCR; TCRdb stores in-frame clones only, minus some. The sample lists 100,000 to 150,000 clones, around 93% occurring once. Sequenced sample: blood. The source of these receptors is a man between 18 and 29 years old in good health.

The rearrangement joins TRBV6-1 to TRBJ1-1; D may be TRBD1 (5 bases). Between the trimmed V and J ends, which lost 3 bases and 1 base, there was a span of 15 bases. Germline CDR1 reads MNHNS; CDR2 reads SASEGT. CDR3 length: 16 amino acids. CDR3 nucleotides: TGTGCCAGCAGTGACCTGGGACGCTCTGGGAACACTGAAGCTTTCTTT. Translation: CASSDLGRSGNTEAFF.

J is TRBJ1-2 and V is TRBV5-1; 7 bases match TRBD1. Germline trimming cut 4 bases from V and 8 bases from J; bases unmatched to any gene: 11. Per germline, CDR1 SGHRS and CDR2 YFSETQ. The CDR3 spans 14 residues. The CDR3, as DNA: TGCGCCAGCAGCCTATCGACAGGGTTCGAGGGCTACACCTTC. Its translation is CASSLSTGFEGYTF.

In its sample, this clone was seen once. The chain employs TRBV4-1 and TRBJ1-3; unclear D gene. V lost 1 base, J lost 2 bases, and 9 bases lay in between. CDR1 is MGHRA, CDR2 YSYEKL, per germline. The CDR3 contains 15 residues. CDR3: CASSQAQAAGNTIYF. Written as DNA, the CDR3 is TGCGCCAGCAGCCAAGCCCAGGCGGCTGGAAACACCATATATTTT.

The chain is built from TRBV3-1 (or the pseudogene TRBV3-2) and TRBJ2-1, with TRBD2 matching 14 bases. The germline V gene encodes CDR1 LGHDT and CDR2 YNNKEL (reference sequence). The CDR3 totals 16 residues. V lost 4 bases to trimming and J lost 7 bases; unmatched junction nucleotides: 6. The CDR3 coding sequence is TGTGCCAGCAGCCCCCTGACTAGCGGGGGGGGTAATGAGCAGTTCTTC. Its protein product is CASSPLTSGGGNEQFF.

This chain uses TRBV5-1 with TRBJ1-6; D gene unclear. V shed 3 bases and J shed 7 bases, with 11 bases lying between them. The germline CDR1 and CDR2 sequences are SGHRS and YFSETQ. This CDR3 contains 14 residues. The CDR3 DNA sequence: TGCGCCAGCAGCTCCGGGAACCTAAATTCACCCCTCCACTTT. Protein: CASSSGNLNSPLHF.

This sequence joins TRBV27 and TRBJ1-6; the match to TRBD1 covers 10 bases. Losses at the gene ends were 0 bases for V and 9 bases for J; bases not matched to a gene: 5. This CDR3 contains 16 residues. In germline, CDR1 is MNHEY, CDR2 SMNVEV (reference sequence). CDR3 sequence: CASSLSWTGGSSPLHF. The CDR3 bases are TGTGCCAGCAGTTTATCCTGGACAGGGGGGTCTTCACCCCTCCACTTT.

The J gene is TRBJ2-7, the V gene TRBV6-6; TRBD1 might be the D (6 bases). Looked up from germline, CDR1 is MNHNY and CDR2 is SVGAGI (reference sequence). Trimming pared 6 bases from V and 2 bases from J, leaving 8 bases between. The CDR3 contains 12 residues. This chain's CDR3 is CASRQGTYEQYF. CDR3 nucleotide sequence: TGTGCCAGCAGACAGGGAACCTACGAGCAGTACTTC.

CDR3 nucleotide sequence: TGTGCCAGCTCTCGGGACGCGGGCAATCAGCCCCAGCATTTT. Translating gives CASSRDAGNQPQHF. This chain uses TRBV18 with TRBJ1-5; tentatively, D is TRBD1 (5 bases). CDR3 size: 14 residues. Trimming removed 6 bases at V and 2 bases at J, with 11 bases between. The germline gives CDR1 KGHSH, CDR2 LQKENI. Variable domain in full (rest from reference TRBV18 and TRBJ1-5): NAGVMQNPRHLVRRRGQEARLRCSPMKGHSHVYWYRQLPEEGLKFMVYLQKENIIDESGMPKERFSAEFPKEGPSILRIQQVVRGDSAAYFCASSRDAGNQPQHFGDGTRLSIL.

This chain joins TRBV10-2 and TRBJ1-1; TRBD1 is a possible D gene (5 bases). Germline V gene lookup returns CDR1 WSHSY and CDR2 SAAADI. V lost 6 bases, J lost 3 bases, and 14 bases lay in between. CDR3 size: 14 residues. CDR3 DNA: TGCGCCAGCAGGGGAGGCAGGGAGGACACTGAAGCTTTCTTT. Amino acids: CASRGGREDTEAFF.

In nucleotides, the CDR3 is TGCGCCAGCAGTGACTGGGACACTGAAGCTTTCTTT. Translation: CASSDWDTEAFF. The rearrangement joins TRBV10-2 to TRBJ1-1; D gene ambiguous. The germline V and J ends were trimmed by 3 bases and 3 bases, with 5 bases remaining between them. Germline V gene sequence: CDR1 WSHSY, CDR2 SAAADI. The CDR3 is 12 residues long.

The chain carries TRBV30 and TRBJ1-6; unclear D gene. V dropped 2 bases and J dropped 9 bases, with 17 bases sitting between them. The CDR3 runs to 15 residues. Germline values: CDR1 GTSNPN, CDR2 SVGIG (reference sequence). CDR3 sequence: CAWSSAGGGSSPLHF. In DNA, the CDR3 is TGTGCCTGGAGTTCGGCCGGAGGAGGGTCTTCACCCCTCCACTTT.

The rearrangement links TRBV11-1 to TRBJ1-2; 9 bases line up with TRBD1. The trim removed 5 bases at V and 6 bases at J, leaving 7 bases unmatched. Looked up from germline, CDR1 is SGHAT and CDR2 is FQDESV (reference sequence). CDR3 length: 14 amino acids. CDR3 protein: CASSPRTGVDGYTF. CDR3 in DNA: TGTGCCAGCAGCCCCAGGACAGGGGTTGATGGCTACACCTTC.

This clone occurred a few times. CDR3 nucleotide sequence: TGCGCCAGCAGCCAACGCAGGGAGGGAGGTTATGGCTACACCTTC. It yields the protein CASSQRREGGYGYTF. V and J are TRBV4-1 and TRBJ1-2; D perhaps matches TRBD1 (5 bases). CDR3 size: 15 residues. Germline assignment: CDR1 MGHRA and CDR2 YSYEKL. Trimming took off 2 bases at V and 5 bases at J, with 15 bases between the two ends.

DNA of the CDR3: TGTGCCAGCAGTTGGAGAGAAAATCAGCCCCAGCATTTT. Its translation: CASSWRENQPQHF. The chain combines TRBV12-3 or TRBV12-4 with TRBJ1-5, with D unclear. The V gene lost 4 bases and the J gene lost 4 bases, with 8 bases spanning the gap. The CDR3 is made up of 13 amino acids.

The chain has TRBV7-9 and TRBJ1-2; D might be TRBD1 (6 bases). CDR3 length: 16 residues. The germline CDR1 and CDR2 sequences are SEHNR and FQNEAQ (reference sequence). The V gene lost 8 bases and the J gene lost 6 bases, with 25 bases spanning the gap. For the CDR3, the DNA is TGTGCCAGCCTAGTATGGGCGGGGGGCGATTTGAATGGCTACACCTTC. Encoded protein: CASLVWAGGDLNGYTF.

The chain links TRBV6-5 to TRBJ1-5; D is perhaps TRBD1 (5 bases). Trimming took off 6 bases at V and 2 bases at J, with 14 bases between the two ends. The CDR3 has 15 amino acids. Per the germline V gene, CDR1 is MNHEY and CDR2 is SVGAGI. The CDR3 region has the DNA TGTGCCAGCAGCATAAGGTGGGGGGGCAATCAGCCCCAGCATTTT. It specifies CASSIRWGGNQPQHF.

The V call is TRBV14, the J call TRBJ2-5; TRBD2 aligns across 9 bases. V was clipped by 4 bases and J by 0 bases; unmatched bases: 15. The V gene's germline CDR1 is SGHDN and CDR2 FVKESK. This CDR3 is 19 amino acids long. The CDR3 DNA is TGTGCCAGCAGCCTTACAAGGGCTAGCGGGGCGGAGTACCAAGAGACCCAGTACTTC. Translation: CASSLTRASGAEYQETQYF.

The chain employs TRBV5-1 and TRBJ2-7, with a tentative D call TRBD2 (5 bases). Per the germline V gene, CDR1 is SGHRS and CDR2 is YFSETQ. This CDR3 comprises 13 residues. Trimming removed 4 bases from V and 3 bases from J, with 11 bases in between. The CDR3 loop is CASSVRDLYEQYF. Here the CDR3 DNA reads TGCGCCAGCAGCGTCCGGGATCTCTACGAGCAGTACTTC.

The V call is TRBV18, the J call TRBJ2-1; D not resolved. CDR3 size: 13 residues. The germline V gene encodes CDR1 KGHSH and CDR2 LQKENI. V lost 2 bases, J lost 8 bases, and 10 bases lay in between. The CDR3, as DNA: TGTGCCAGCTCACCAAACGGATTGGATGAGCAGTTCTTC. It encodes CASSPNGLDEQFF.

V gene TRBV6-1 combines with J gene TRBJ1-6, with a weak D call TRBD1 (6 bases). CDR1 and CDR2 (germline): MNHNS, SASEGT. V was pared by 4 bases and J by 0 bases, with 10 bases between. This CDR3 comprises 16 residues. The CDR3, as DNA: TGTGCCAGCAGTGGTCAGGGGAGCTCCTATAATTCACCCCTCCACTTT. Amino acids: CASSGQGSSYNSPLHF.

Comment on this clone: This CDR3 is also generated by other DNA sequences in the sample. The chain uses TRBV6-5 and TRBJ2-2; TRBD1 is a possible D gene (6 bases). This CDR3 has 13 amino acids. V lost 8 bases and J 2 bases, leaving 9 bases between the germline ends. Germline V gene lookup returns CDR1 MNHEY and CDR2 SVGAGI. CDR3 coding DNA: TGTGCCAGCCCGGACAGCAACACCGGGGAGCTGTTTTTT. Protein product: CASPDSNTGELFF.

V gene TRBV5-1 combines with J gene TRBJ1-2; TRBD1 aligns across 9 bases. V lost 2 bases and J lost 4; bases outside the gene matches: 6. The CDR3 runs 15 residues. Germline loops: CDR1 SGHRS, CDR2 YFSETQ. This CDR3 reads CASSLTGGAFYGYTF. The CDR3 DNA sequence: TGCGCCAGCAGCTTAACAGGGGGCGCATTCTATGGCTACACCTTC.

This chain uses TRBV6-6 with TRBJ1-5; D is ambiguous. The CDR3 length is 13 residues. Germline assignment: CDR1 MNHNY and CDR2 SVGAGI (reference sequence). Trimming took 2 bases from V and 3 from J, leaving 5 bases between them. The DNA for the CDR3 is TGTGCCAGCAGTTACGCCCACAATCAGCCCCAGCATTTT. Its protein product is CASSYAHNQPQHF.

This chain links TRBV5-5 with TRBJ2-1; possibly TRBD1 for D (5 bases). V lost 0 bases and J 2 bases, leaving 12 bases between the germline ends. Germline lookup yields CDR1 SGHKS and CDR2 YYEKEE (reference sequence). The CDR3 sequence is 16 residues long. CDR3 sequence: CASSLVGPPAYNEQFF. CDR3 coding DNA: TGTGCCAGCAGCTTGGTGGGGCCCCCGGCCTACAATGAGCAGTTCTTC.

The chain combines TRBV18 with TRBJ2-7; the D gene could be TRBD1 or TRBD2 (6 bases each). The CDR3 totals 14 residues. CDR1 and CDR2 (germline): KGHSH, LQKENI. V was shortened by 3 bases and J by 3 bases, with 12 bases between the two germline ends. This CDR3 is CASSPGGAVYEQYF. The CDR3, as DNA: TGTGCCAGCTCACCGGGGGGCGCCGTCTACGAGCAGTACTTC. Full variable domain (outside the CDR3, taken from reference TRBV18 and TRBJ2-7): NAGVMQNPRHLVRRRGQEARLRCSPMKGHSHVYWYRQLPEEGLKFMVYLQKENIIDESGMPKERFSAEFPKEGPSILRIQQVVRGDSAAYFCASSPGGAVYEQYFGPGTRLTVT.

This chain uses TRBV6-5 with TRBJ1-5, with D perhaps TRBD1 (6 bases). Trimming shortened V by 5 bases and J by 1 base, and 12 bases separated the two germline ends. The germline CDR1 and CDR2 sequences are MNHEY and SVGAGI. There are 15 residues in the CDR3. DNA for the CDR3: TGTGCCAGCAGTACGGTCAGGGGCAGCAATCAGCCCCAGCATTTT. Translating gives CASSTVRGSNQPQHF.